Below, one T cell receptor (beta chain) is given with its context. Time point specified: newly diagnosed GD, antithyroid drugs for less than 3 months. Isolated PBMC RNA provided the starting material for the TCR library. By American Thyroid Association guidelines, Graves' disease was diagnosed in the cohort. The V gene end was trimmed by 3 bases and the J gene end by 4 bases; junction bases not matched to a gene: 5. The germline gives CDR1 LGHNA, CDR2 YSLEER. The CDR3 is made up of 14 amino acids. iRepertoire HTBI primers and Arm-PCR of CDR3 regions built TCR beta libraries. TCRdb itself ran the multiplex PCR reads through MiXCR, one entry per CDR3 protein. The sample records hundreds of thousands of distinct CDR3 sequences, less than 20% being singletons. This sample is part of a study of regulatory T cells in long-lasting Graves disease. These sequences were also reported in another study, on T cells in Graves' hyperthyroidism and ophthalmopathy. That report notes: With the HTBI primer set, the TCR CDR3 went through a first round of RT-PCR.

The sequencing used peripheral blood mononuclear cells (PBMCs), collected at new diagnosis, from a patient treated with antithyroid drugs. The TCR comes from a young woman with Graves disease. This chain joins TRBV4-3 and TRBJ1-2; 7 positions agree with TRBD1. The CDR3 DNA reads as TGCGCCAGCAGCCAGGCAGGGGGAAGCTATGGCTACACCTTC. Protein product: CASSQAGGSYGYTF.